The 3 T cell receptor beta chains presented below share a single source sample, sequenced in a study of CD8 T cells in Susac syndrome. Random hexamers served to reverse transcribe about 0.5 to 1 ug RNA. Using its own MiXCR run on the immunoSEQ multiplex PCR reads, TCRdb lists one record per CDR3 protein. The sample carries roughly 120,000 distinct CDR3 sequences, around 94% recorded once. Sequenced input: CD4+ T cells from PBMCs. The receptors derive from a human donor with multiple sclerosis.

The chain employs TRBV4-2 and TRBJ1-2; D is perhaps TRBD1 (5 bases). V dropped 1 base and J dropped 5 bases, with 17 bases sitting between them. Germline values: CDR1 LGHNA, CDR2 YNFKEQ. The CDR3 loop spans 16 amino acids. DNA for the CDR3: TGTGCCAGCAGCCAAGCCCCCCTTGGGGGAGAGTATGGCTACACCTTC. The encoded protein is CASSQAPLGGEYGYTF.

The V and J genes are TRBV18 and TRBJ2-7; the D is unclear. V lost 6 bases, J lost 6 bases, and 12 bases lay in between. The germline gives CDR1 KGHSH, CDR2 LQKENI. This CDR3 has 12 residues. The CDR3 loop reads CASSLRWGEQYF. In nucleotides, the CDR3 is TGTGCCAGCTCCCTGCGGTGGGGCGAGCAGTACTTC.

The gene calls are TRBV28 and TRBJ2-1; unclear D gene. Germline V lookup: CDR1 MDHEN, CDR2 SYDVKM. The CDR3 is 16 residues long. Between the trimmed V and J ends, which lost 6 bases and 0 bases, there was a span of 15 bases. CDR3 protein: CASSPRGGSSYNEQFF. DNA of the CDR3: TGTGCCAGCAGCCCGCGCGGCGGTAGCTCCTACAATGAGCAGTTCTTC.